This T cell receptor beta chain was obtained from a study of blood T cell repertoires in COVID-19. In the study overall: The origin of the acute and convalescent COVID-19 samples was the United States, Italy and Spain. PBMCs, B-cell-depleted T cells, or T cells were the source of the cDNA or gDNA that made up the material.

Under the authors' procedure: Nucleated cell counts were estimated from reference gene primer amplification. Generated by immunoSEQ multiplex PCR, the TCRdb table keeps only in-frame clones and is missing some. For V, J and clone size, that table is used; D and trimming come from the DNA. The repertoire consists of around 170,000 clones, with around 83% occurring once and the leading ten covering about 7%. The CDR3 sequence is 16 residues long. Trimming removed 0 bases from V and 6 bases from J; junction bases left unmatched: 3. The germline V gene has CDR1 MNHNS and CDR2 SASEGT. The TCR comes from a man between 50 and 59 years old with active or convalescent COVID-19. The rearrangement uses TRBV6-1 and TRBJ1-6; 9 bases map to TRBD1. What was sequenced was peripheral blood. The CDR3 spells CASSEALGQGNSPLHF. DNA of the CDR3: TGTGCCAGCAGTGAAGCCCTGGGACAGGGTAATTCACCCCTCCACTTT.